These 14 T cell receptor beta chains originate from one sample sequenced in a study of CD8+ T cells in alopecia areata (dated by TCRdb to the late 2010s). Library construction relied on the immunoSEQ multiplex PCR assay. For TCR sequencing, RNA was extracted from every sample and reverse transcribed into cDNA to serve as template. TCRdb took over this immuneACCESS table, retaining in-frame rearrangements with V and J assigned. Such tables are incomplete; in checked studies, under half of the missing clones stem from an unresolved V gene, and the remainder is unexplained. The sample includes 98,000 or so clones, with 59% observed a single time. 20% of the sample is taken by the ten largest. Sample: CD8+ T cells sorted from blood. The receptor source for this set is a human donor in good health.

V usage is TRBV5-4 and J usage is TRBJ1-1, with 8 bases matching TRBD1. This CDR3 contains 14 residues. V was pared by 2 bases and J by 4 bases, with 4 bases of the junction left unmatched. The germline CDR1 and CDR2 sequences are SGHNT and YYREEE (reference sequence). CDR3 in DNA: TGTGCCAGCAGCTTTAGCAGGGGGCGCACTGAAGCTTTCTTT. Amino acids: CASSFSRGRTEAFF. The entire variable domain, with the rest obtained from reference TRBV5-4 and TRBJ1-1, is as follows: ETGVTQSPTHLIKTRGQQVTLRCSSQSGHNTVSWYQQALGQGPQFIFQYYREEENGRGNFPPRFSGLQFPNYSSELNVNALELDDSALYLCASSFSRGRTEAFFGQGTRLTVV.

The chain joins TRBV13 to TRBJ1-2, with TRBD1 matching over 10 bases. This CDR3 is 15 amino acids long. Germline values: CDR1 PRHDT, CDR2 FYEKMQ (reference sequence). The V gene end was trimmed by 0 bases and the J gene end by 5 bases; junction bases not matched to a gene: 3. In DNA form, the CDR3 reads TGTGCCAGCAGCTTAGGAGGGACAGGGGATTATGGCTACACCTTC. Its protein is CASSLGGTGDYGYTF.

The table lists this clone with a count of one. V usage is TRBV4-1 and J usage is TRBJ2-7, with D uncertain. The CDR3 is 14 residues long. V was trimmed by 3 bases and J by 6 bases, leaving 15 bases between them. Germline V lookup: CDR1 MGHRA, CDR2 YSYEKL. In DNA form, the CDR3 reads TGCGCCAGCAGCCATGAGAGCCTAGGCGGCGAGCAGTACTTC. Its protein is CASSHESLGGEQYF.

The rearrangement links TRBV25-1 to TRBJ1-2, with 7 bases identical to TRBD1. The CDR3 runs 12 residues. Germline CDR1 reads MGHDK; CDR2 reads SYGVNS. With 6 bases clipped from V and 8 bases from J, the junction kept 6 bases outside the gene matches. CDR3 region: CASRAGGGGYTF. DNA of the CDR3: TGTGCCAGCAGGGCAGGGGGAGGGGGCTACACCTTC.

This clone was found a few times. V gene TRBV13 combines with J gene TRBJ2-6; D is possibly TRBD1 or TRBD2 (5 bases each). CDR1 and CDR2 from the germline V gene are PRHDT and FYEKMQ (reference sequence). The CDR3 has 17 residues. Deletions cut 5 bases from V and 0 bases from J, with 14 bases between. Here the CDR3 DNA reads TGTGCCAGCAGCGACCGGGACGCTCACTCTGGGGCCAACGTCCTGACTTTC. Amino acids: CASSDRDAHSGANVLTF.

This clone has just a few counts. Other DNA sequences in this specimen translate into the identical CDR3. This chain links TRBV4-2 with TRBJ2-7, with a weak D call TRBD2 (6 bases). The V gene lost 3 bases and the J gene lost 3 bases, with 15 bases spanning the gap. The CDR3 is 15 residues long. Germline CDR1 LGHNA, CDR2 YNFKEQ. The CDR3 spells CASSQGGIDLYEQYF. The CDR3 DNA reads TGTGCCAGCAGCCAGGGGGGTATAGACCTCTACGAGCAGTACTTC.

This clone showed up just once. This rearrangement joins TRBV23-1 to TRBJ2-6; 7 bases fit TRBD1. TRBV23-1 has ORF status, its function being uncertain. The CDR3 is 17 amino acids. Trimming removed 7 bases from V and 1 base from J; junction bases left unmatched: 10. CDR3 bases: TGCGCCAGCAAGACAGGGTTTCTTTGGTCTGGGGCCAACGTCCTGACTTTC. Protein product: CASKTGFLWSGANVLTF.

This sequence joins TRBV2 and TRBJ2-4; no clear D gene. The CDR3 length is 15 residues. In germline, CDR1 is SNHLY, CDR2 FYNNEI. The V and J ends lost 5 bases and 0 bases respectively, with 11 bases between them. The CDR3 bases are TGTGCCAGCAGTTCAGACTTCTTAGCCAAAAACATTCAGTACTTC. Amino acids: CASSSDFLAKNIQYF.

There are a few counts of this clone. This rearrangement joins TRBV7-9 to TRBJ1-2; 11 bases are shared with TRBD1. V dropped 5 bases and J dropped 10; count of bases not matched to a gene: 6. Germline V gene sequence: CDR1 SEHNR, CDR2 FQNEAQ (reference sequence). The length of the CDR3 is 13 residues. The CDR3 DNA reads as TGTGCCAGCAGCCCGTGGGACAGGGGGGACTACACCTTC. This codes for CASSPWDRGDYTF.

The rearrangement joins TRBV7-9 to TRBJ2-3, with TRBD1 identical over 10 bases. This CDR3 has 18 amino acids. Per germline, CDR1 SEHNR and CDR2 FQNEAQ (reference sequence). The junction had 14 bases not matched to a gene; V was cut back by 5 bases and J by 3 bases. CDR3 protein: CASSPFWTGQGKTDTQYF. Written as DNA, the CDR3 is TGTGCCAGCAGCCCTTTTTGGACGGGACAGGGGAAGACAGATACGCAGTATTTT.

The sample holds a few counts of this clone. The chain has TRBV18 and TRBJ1-3; D not resolved. Germline V gives CDR1 KGHSH, CDR2 LQKENI. This CDR3 region has 13 residues. The V end was cut by 5 bases, the J end by 4 bases, with 9 bases between. The CDR3 reads CASSVLSGNTIYF. As DNA, the CDR3 is TGTGCCAGCTCAGTTTTATCCGGAAACACCATATATTTT. The variable domain in full, completed from reference TRBV18 and TRBJ1-3, reads NAGVMQNPRHLVRRRGQEARLRCSPMKGHSHVYWYRQLPEEGLKFMVYLQKENIIDESGMPKERFSAEFPKEGPSILRIQQVVRGDSAAYFCASSVLSGNTIYFGEGSWLTVV.

The chain couples TRBV7-8 to TRBJ1-2, with D maybe TRBD1 (5 bases). V was shortened by 5 bases and J by 5 bases, with 15 bases between the two germline ends. This CDR3 is 14 amino acids long. Germline-derived CDR1 and CDR2 are SGHVS and FQNEAQ. The CDR3: CASSTRDGEYGYTF. The CDR3 DNA is TGTGCCAGCAGCACCCGGGACGGAGAATATGGCTACACCTTC. Supplemented by reference TRBV7-8 and TRBJ1-2, the full variable domain reads GAGVSQSPRYKVAKRGQDVALRCDPISGHVSLFWYQQALGQGPEFLTYFQNEAQLDKSGLPSDRFFAERPEGSVSTLKIQRTQQEDSAVYLCASSTRDGEYGYTFGSGTRLTVV.

The rearrangement uses TRBV6-5 and TRBJ1-2, with D perhaps matching TRBD1 (6 bases). Germline V gene sequence: CDR1 MNHEY, CDR2 SVGAGI. The CDR3 has 14 amino acids. The V end was cut by 8 bases, the J end by 0 bases, with 13 bases between. DNA for the CDR3: TGTGCCAGCGGGGAGGGGGAGGCTAACTATGGCTACACCTTC. Translated: CASGEGEANYGYTF.

This clone was counted a single time. V usage is TRBV30 and J usage is TRBJ1-1, with D unresolved. The V end was cut by 3 bases, the J end by 1 base, with 9 bases between. The CDR3 has 13 residues. The germline CDR1 and CDR2 sequences are GTSNPN and SVGIG (reference sequence). The CDR3 DNA follows: TGTGCCTGGAGGACCCGGAGGAACACTGAAGCTTTCTTT. It translates to CAWRTRRNTEAFF.